This T cell receptor (beta chain) originates from a study of Graves' ophthalmopathy and Graves' hyperthyroidism. Regarding the study as a whole: The model predicted progression of ophthalmopathy with a sensitivity of roughly 70%, and its specificity was approximately 77%.

RNA served as the template for amplifying TCR beta CDR3 regions. A first-round RT-PCR used HTBI primers, followed by a second-round multiplex PCR. TCRdb ran MiXCR on the multiplex PCR reads and lists one entry per CDR3 protein. The sample has about 620,000 distinct CDR3 sequences; about 20% are singletons. Certain patients, namely those with other autoimmune diseases, uncontrolled infections, pregnancy or lactation, were excluded. As for this clonotype: Antigen unknown.

The V end lost 5 bases, the J end lost 7 bases, and 11 bases lay between the germline ends. This CDR3 comprises 12 residues. CDR1 and CDR2 from the germline V gene are MNHNS and SASEGT. The chain recombines TRBV6-1 with TRBJ1-2; D remains ambiguous. Sequencing was performed on peripheral blood. This clonotype was sampled from a woman aged 18 to 35 with stable Graves' hyperthyroidism. Some clones in this sample may be carry-over from other donors' samples. The CDR3: CASSPLGSGYTF. Here the CDR3 DNA reads TGTGCCAGCAGTCCCCTCGGGTCTGGCTACACCTTC.